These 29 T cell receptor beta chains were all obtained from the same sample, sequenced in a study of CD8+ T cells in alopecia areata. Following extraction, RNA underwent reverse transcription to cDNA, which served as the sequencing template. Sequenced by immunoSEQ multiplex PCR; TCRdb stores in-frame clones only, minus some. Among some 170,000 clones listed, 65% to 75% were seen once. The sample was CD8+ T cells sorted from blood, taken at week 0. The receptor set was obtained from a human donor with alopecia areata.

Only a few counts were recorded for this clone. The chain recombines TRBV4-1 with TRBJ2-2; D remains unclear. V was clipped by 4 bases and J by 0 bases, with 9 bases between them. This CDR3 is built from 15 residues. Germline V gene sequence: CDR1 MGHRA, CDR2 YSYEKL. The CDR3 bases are TGCGCCAGCAGCCTCGGGCCCGCGAACACCGGGGAGCTGTTTTTT. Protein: CASSLGPANTGELFF.

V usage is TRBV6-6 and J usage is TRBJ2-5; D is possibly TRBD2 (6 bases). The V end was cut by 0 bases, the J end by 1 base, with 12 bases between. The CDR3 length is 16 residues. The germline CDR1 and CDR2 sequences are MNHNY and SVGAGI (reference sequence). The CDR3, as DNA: TGTGCCAGCAGTTACTCGATGGAGGGACCCCAAGAGACCCAGTACTTC. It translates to CASSYSMEGPQETQYF.

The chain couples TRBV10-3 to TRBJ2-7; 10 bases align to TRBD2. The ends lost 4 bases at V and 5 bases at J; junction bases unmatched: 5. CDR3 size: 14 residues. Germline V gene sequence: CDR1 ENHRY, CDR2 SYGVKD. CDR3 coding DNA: TGTGCCATCAGTGGTGGGACTAGCGACGACGAGCAGTACTTC. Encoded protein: CAISGGTSDDEQYF.

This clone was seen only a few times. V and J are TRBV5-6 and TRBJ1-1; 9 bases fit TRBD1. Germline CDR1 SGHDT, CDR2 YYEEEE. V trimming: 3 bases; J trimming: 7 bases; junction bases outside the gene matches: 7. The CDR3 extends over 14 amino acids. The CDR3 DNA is TGTGCCAGCAGCTGGGGGACAGGGTCGGGTGAAGCTTTCTTT. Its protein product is CASSWGTGSGEAFF.

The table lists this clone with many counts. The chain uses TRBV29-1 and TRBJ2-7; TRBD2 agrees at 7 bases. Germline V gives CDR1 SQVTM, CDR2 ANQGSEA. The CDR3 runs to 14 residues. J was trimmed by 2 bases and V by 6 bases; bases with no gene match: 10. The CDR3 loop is CSVIAGTSAYEQYF. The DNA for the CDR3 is TGCAGCGTCATAGCCGGCACTAGCGCCTACGAGCAGTACTTC.

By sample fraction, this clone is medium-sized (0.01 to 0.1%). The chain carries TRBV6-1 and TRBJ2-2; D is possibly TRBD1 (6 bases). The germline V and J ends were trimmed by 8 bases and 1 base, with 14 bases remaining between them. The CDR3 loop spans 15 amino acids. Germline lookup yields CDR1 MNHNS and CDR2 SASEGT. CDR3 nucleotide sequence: TGTGCCAGCCCCCGGGGCAGGGGGAACACCGGGGAGCTGTTTTTT. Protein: CASPRGRGNTGELFF.

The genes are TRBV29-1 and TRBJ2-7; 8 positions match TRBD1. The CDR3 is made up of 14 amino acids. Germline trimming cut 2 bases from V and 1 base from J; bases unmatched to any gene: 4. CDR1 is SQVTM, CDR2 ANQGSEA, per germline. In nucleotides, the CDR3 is TGCAGCGTTGAATCGACAGGGGCGTCCTACGAGCAGTACTTC. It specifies CSVESTGASYEQYF.

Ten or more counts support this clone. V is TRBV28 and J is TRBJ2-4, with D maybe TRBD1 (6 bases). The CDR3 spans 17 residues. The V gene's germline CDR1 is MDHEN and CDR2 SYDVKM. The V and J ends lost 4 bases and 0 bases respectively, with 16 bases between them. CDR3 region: CASSSPHRDLAKNIQYF. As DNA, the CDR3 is TGTGCCAGCAGTTCCCCCCACAGGGACCTAGCCAAAAACATTCAGTACTTC.

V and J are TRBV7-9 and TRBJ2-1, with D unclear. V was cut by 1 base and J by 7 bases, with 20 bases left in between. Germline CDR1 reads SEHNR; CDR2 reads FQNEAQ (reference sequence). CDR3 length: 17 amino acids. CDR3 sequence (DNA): TGTGCCAGCAGCTTAGGGGCCCGCATGTATCAGTGGAATGAGCAGTTCTTC. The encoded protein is CASSLGARMYQWNEQFF.

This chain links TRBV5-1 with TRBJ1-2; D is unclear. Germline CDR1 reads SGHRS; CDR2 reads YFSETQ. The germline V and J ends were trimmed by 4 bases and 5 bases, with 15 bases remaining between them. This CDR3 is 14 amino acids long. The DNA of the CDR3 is TGCGCCAGCAGCGTACTCGGATATGGGTATGGCTACACCTTC. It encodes CASSVLGYGYGYTF.

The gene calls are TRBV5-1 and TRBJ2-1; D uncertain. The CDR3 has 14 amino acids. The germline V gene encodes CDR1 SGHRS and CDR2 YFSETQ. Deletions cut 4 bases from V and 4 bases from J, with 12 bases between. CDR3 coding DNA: TGCGCCAGCAGCCTAGAATTTTCGTACAATGAGCAGTTCTTC. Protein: CASSLEFSYNEQFF. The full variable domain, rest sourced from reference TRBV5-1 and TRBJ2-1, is KAGVTQTPRYLIKTRGQQVTLSCSPISGHRSVSWYQQTPGQGLQFLFEYFSETQRNKGNFPGRFSGRQFSNSRSEMNVSTLELGDSALYLCASSLEFSYNEQFFGPGTRLTVL.

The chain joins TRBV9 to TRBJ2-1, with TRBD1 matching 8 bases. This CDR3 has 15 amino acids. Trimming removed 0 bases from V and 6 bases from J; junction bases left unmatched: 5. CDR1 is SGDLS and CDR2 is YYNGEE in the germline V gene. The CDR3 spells CASSVVQGASNEQFF. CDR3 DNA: TGTGCCAGCAGCGTAGTGCAGGGGGCGTCCAATGAGCAGTTCTTC.

Written as DNA, the CDR3 is TGTGCCAGCAGCTTAGGGACAGTCGAAAAACTGTTTTTT. It codes for CASSLGTVEKLFF. The V call is TRBV13, the J call TRBJ1-4, with a possible D match to TRBD1 (5 bases). Germline CDR1 PRHDT, CDR2 FYEKMQ (reference sequence). Trimming left V 0 bases short and J 8 bases short, with 7 bases between. This CDR3 spans 13 amino acids.

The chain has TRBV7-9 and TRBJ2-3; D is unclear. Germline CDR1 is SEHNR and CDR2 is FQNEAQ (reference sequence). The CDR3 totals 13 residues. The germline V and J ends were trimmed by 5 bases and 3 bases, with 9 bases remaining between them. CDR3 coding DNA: TGTGCCAGCAGCCCCGATGGTACAGATACGCAGTATTTT. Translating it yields CASSPDGTDTQYF.

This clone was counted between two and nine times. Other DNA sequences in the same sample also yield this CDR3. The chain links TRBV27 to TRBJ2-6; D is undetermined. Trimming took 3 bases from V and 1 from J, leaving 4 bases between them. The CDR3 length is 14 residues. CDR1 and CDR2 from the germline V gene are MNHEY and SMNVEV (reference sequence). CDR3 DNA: TGTGCCAGCAGTTTGGGGTCTGGGGCCAACGTCCTGACTTTC. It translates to CASSLGSGANVLTF.

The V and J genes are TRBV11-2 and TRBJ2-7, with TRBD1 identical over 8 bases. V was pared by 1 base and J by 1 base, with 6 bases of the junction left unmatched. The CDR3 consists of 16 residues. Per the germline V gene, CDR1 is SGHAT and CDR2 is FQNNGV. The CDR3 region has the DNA TGTGCCAGCAGCTTAGGGCCGGGACAGGCTTCCTACGAGCAGTACTTC. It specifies CASSLGPGQASYEQYF.

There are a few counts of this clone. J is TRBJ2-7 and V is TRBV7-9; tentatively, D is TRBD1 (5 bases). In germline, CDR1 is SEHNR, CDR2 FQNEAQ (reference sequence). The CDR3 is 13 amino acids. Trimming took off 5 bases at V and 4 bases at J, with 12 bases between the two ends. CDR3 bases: TGTGCCAGCAGCCCAGAGGACACATACGAGCAGTACTTC. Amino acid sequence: CASSPEDTYEQYF.

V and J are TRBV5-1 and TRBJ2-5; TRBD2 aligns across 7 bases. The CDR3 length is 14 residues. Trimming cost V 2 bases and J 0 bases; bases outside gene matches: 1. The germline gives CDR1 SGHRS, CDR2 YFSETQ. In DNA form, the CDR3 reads TGCGCCAGCAGCTTTCGGGGGGACCAAGAGACCCAGTACTTC. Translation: CASSFRGDQETQYF. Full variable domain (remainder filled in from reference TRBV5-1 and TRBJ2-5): KAGVTQTPRYLIKTRGQQVTLSCSPISGHRSVSWYQQTPGQGLQFLFEYFSETQRNKGNFPGRFSGRQFSNSRSEMNVSTLELGDSALYLCASSFRGDQETQYFGPGTRLLVL.

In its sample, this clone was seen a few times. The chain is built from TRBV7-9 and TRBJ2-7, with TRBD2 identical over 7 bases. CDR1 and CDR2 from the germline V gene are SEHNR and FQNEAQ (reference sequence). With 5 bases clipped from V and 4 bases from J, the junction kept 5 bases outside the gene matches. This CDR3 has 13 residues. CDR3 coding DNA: TGTGCCAGCAGCGCGACGGGGGGTTACGAGCAGTACTTC. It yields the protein CASSATGGYEQYF.

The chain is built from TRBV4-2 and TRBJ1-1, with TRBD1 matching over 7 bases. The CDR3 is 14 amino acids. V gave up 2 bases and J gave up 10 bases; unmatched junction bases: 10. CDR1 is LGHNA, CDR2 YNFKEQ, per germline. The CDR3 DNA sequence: TGTGCCAGCAGCCAATCGACAGGGTCGGGCGTAGCTTTCTTT. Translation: CASSQSTGSGVAFF.

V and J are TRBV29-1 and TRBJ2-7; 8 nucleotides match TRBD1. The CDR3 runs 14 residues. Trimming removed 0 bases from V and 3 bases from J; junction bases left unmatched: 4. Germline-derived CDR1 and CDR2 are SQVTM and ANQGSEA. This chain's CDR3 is CSVEEVGTGYEQYF. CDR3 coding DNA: TGCAGCGTTGAAGAGGTAGGGACAGGCTACGAGCAGTACTTC.

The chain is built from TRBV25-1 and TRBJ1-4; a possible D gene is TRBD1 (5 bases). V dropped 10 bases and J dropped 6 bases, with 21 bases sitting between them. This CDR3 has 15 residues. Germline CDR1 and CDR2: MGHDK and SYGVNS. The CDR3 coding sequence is TGTGCCACCTTGGACCCGGGGGGACGAGATGAAAAACTGTTTTTT. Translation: CATLDPGGRDEKLFF.

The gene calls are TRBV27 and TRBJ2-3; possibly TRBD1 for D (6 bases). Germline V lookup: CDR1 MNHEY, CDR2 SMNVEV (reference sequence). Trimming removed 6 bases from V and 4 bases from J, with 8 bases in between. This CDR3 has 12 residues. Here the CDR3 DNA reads TGTGCCAGCAGGGCAGGGGCAGATACGCAGTATTTT. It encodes CASRAGADTQYF.

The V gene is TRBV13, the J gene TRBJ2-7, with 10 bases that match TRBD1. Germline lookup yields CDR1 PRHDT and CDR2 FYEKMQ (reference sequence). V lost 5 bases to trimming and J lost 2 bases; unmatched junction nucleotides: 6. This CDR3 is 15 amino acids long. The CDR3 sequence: CASSTRTGGPYEQYF. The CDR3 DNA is TGTGCCAGCAGCACACGGACAGGGGGTCCCTACGAGCAGTACTTC.

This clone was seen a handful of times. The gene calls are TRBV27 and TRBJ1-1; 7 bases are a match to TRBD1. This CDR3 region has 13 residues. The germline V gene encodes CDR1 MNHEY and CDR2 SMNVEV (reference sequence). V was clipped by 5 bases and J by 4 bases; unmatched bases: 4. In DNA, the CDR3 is TGTGCCAGCAGTATCGACAGGGCCACTGAAGCTTTCTTT. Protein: CASSIDRATEAFF.

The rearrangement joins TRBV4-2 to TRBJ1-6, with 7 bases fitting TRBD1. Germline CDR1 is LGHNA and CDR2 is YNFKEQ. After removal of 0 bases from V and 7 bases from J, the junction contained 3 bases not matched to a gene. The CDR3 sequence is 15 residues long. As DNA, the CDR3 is TGTGCCAGCAGCCAAGAGGAGGGGGCAAATTCACCCCTCCACTTT. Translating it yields CASSQEEGANSPLHF.

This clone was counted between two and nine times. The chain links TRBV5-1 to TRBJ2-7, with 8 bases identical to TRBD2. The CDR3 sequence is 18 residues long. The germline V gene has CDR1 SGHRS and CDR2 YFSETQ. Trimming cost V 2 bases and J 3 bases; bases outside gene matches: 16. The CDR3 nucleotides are TGCGCCAGCAGCTTAGCGCCGGTCGGGGGGGCTTTCGGCTACGAGCAGTACTTC. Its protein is CASSLAPVGGAFGYEQYF.

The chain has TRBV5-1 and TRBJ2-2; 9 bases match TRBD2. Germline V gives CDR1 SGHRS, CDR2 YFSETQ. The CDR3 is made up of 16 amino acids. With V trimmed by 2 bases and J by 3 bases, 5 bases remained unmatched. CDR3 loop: CASSFSGTSHTGELFF. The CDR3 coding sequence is TGCGCCAGCAGCTTCTCCGGGACTAGCCACACCGGGGAGCTGTTTTTT.

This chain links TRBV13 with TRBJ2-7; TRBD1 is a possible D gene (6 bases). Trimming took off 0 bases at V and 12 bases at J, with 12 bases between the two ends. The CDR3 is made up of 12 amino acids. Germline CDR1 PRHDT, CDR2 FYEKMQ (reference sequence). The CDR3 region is CASSLGSQGLYF. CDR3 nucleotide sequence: TGTGCCAGCAGCTTAGGCTCCCAGGGGCTGTACTTC.